The T cell receptor (beta chain) under discussion was sequenced for a study of blood T cell repertoires in COVID-19. Background on the study: Both acute and convalescent COVID-19 samples were obtained from the United States, Italy and Spain. The analysed material was cDNA or gDNA that came from T cells, B-cell-depleted T cells, or PBMCs.

The authors' processing: Scientists estimated how many nucleated cells there were by amplifying reference gene primers. The data were produced by immunoSEQ multiplex PCR, yet TCRdb's version contains in-frame clones alone and is incomplete. V and J calls plus clone size are reproduced from that table; the DNA served to infer D and trimming. Of 70,000 or so clones in the sample, under 95% are singletons; the top ten hold approximately 1.5%. The sequencing input was peripheral blood. The origin of this receptor is a man aged 45-65 years with acute or convalescent COVID-19.

The CDR3 nucleotides are TGTGCCAGCAGTGGACAGTTTGATACGCAGTATTTT. Translation: CASSGQFDTQYF. This chain connects TRBV2 to TRBJ2-3; D possibly corresponds to TRBD1 (5 bases). CDR1 is SNHLY, CDR2 FYNNEI, per germline. The CDR3 loop spans 12 amino acids. V lost 4 bases and J lost 6, with 8 bases in between.